This is a list of T cell receptor beta chains from one sample in a study of T cell responses to AZD1222 COVID-19 vaccine. Libraries were prepared by immunoSEQ multiplex PCR; TCRdb keeps only in-frame clonotypes and omits some of them. The sample records about 180,000 clones, 90% being singletons. Sequenced material: peripheral blood, taken 28 days after the second dose of the MenACWY control vaccine. These receptor sequences come from an adult who received the MenACWY meningococcal vaccine as a control. Both conserved end residues are part of each CDR3. Fields, in order: D gene, V gene, J gene, clone size, CDR3 DNA, CDR3 protein. A D gene is named only where the DNA matches it firmly. Clone size is not always given. Where it is, it says once, few, many or a class for expanded clones.

d_call: NA
v_call: TRBV6-2/TRBV6-3
j_call: TRBJ1-3
clone_size: once
cdr3_nt: TGTGCCAGCAGTCTGAGCTCTGGAAACACCATATATTTT
cdr3_aa: CASSLSSGNTIYF

d_call: NA
v_call: TRBV7-8
j_call: TRBJ1-5
clone_size: NA
cdr3_nt: TGTGCCAGCAGCTCCAGCCTCAATCAGCCCCAGCATTTT
cdr3_aa: CASSSSLNQPQHF

d_call: NA
v_call: TRBV12-3/TRBV12-4
j_call: TRBJ1-2
clone_size: NA
cdr3_nt: TGTGCCAGCAGTTTAGGCCACTACTATGGCTACACCTTC
cdr3_aa: CASSLGHYYGYTF

d_call: NA
v_call: TRBV25-1
j_call: TRBJ2-2
clone_size: NA
cdr3_nt: TGTGCCAGCAGTACCCTAGCGAGGAACACCGGGGAGCTGTTTTTT
cdr3_aa: CASSTLARNTGELFF

d_call: NA
v_call: TRBV7-9
j_call: TRBJ1-1
clone_size: few
cdr3_nt: TGTGCCAGCAGCTTCCAGGGGAACACTGAAGCTTTCTTT
cdr3_aa: CASSFQGNTEAFF

d_call: TRBD2
v_call: TRBV5-1
j_call: TRBJ2-1
clone_size: NA
cdr3_nt: TGCGCCAGCAGTGGGCTAGCGGGGGTCGATGAGCAGTTCTTC
cdr3_aa: CASSGLAGVDEQFF

d_call: TRBD1
v_call: TRBV12-3/TRBV12-4
j_call: TRBJ2-7
clone_size: NA
cdr3_nt: TGTGCCAGCACCCCGACAGGGGGCGAGCAGTACTTC
cdr3_aa: CASTPTGGEQYF

d_call: TRBD2
v_call: TRBV9
j_call: TRBJ2-2
clone_size: NA
cdr3_nt: TGTGCCAGCAGCGCCCCGGGGCTAGCGGCCCGGAAGCTGTTTTTT
cdr3_aa: CASSAPGLAARKLFF

d_call: NA
v_call: TRBV4-1
j_call: TRBJ2-2
clone_size: NA
cdr3_nt: TGCGCCAGCAGCCAAGTAGGGACGGCGGACACCGGGGAGCTGTTTTTT
cdr3_aa: CASSQVGTADTGELFF

d_call: TRBD1
v_call: TRBV28
j_call: TRBJ1-5
clone_size: NA
cdr3_nt: TGTGCCAGCATCCCACAGGGGAGCCGCGCTCAGCCCCAGCATTTT
cdr3_aa: CASIPQGSRAQPQHF

d_call: NA
v_call: TRBV30
j_call: TRBJ1-1
clone_size: NA
cdr3_nt: TGTGCCTGGAGTGCCGTGGAGGCGGCTGAAGCTTTCTTT
cdr3_aa: CAWSAVEAAEAFF

d_call: NA
v_call: TRBV6-5
j_call: TRBJ1-6
clone_size: NA
cdr3_nt: TGTGCCAGCAGTTACTCCGCACGAAATTCACCCCTCCACTTT
cdr3_aa: CASSYSARNSPLHF

d_call: TRBD1
v_call: TRBV5-1
j_call: TRBJ2-2
clone_size: NA
cdr3_nt: TGCGCCAGCAGCTGGGAACAGGGGCCCGGGGAGCTGTTTTTT
cdr3_aa: CASSWEQGPGELFF

d_call: NA
v_call: TRBV19
j_call: TRBJ1-6
clone_size: NA
cdr3_nt: TGTGCCAGTAGCGTCGACCGGGCATCGAATTCACCCCTCCACTTT
cdr3_aa: CASSVDRASNSPLHF

d_call: TRBD2
v_call: TRBV15
j_call: TRBJ2-1
clone_size: NA
cdr3_nt: TGTGCCACCAGCAGAGTCCGACTAGCGAATGAGCAGTTCTTC
cdr3_aa: CATSRVRLANEQFF

d_call: TRBD2
v_call: TRBV7-6
j_call: TRBJ2-1
clone_size: NA
cdr3_nt: TGTGCCAGCAGCTTAACACTAGCGGGAGGGCCCCCTTTGACCTACAATGAGCAGTTCTTC
cdr3_aa: CASSLTLAGGPPLTYNEQFF

d_call: TRBD1
v_call: TRBV5-1
j_call: TRBJ2-3
clone_size: NA
cdr3_nt: TGCGCCAGCAGCTTCACGGGACAGAAGACAGATACGCAGTATTTT
cdr3_aa: CASSFTGQKTDTQYF

d_call: NA
v_call: TRBV19
j_call: TRBJ2-3
clone_size: NA
cdr3_nt: TGTGCCAGTGCGCGGGCTAGCACAGATACGCAGTATTTT
cdr3_aa: CASARASTDTQYF

d_call: NA
v_call: TRBV27
j_call: TRBJ1-2
clone_size: once
cdr3_nt: TGTGCCAGCAGTTTAGGGGGAGCCAACTATGGCTACACCTTC
cdr3_aa: CASSLGGANYGYTF

d_call: NA
v_call: TRBV15
j_call: TRBJ2-5
clone_size: NA
cdr3_nt: TGTGCCACCAGCAGAGATTTACAGACACAAGAGACCCAGTACTTC
cdr3_aa: CATSRDLQTQETQYF

d_call: NA
v_call: TRBV28
j_call: TRBJ2-1
clone_size: NA
cdr3_nt: TGTGCCAGCAGTTTTAGCGGTGGGAATGAGCAGTTCTTC
cdr3_aa: CASSFSGGNEQFF

d_call: TRBD2
v_call: TRBV5-1
j_call: TRBJ2-5
clone_size: NA
cdr3_nt: TGCGCCAGCAGCTTTAGCGGGACATGGGGAGAGACCCAGTACTTC
cdr3_aa: CASSFSGTWGETQYF

d_call: NA
v_call: TRBV28
j_call: TRBJ2-7
clone_size: NA
cdr3_nt: TGTGCCAGCAGCCTGCCCACAGTGGGAGGCTACGAGCAGTACTTC
cdr3_aa: CASSLPTVGGYEQYF

d_call: NA
v_call: TRBV9
j_call: TRBJ1-6
clone_size: NA
cdr3_nt: TGTGCCAGCAGCGTAAACCTCAGGGACTCACCCCTCCACTTT
cdr3_aa: CASSVNLRDSPLHF

d_call: NA
v_call: TRBV7-9
j_call: TRBJ1-2
clone_size: NA
cdr3_nt: TGTGCCAGCAGCTTAGATTTGATAGGAGAATATGGCTACACCTTC
cdr3_aa: CASSLDLIGEYGYTF

d_call: NA
v_call: TRBV7-2
j_call: TRBJ2-6
clone_size: NA
cdr3_nt: TGTGCCAGCAGCACCGGTAGCGCTGGGGCCAACGTCCTGACTTTC
cdr3_aa: CASSTGSAGANVLTF

d_call: NA
v_call: TRBV28
j_call: TRBJ1-1
clone_size: NA
cdr3_nt: TGTGCCAGCAGTTTAACCGGGGGGAACACTGAAGCTTTCTTT
cdr3_aa: CASSLTGGNTEAFF

d_call: NA
v_call: TRBV6-5
j_call: TRBJ1-2
clone_size: NA
cdr3_nt: TGTGCCAGCAGCTTCACCGGGACGGAACATGGCTACACCTTC
cdr3_aa: CASSFTGTEHGYTF

d_call: NA
v_call: TRBV14
j_call: TRBJ2-3
clone_size: once
cdr3_nt: TGTGCCAGCAGCCAAGGGCCGTTTGGATCAGATACGCAGTATTTT
cdr3_aa: CASSQGPFGSDTQYF

d_call: TRBD2
v_call: TRBV10-1
j_call: TRBJ2-7
clone_size: NA
cdr3_nt: TGCGCCAGCAGTGAGTCGCCTAGCGGGAGGGGGGAGCAGTACTTC
cdr3_aa: CASSESPSGRGEQYF

d_call: NA
v_call: TRBV7-8
j_call: TRBJ1-5
clone_size: NA
cdr3_nt: TGTGCCAGCAGCTTGATGGAGGGCAGGCCCCAGCATTTT
cdr3_aa: CASSLMEGRPQHF

d_call: NA
v_call: TRBV30
j_call: TRBJ1-2
clone_size: once
cdr3_nt: TGTGCCTGGAGCGCTGGACGGCCTTATGGCTACACCTTC
cdr3_aa: CAWSAGRPYGYTF

d_call: NA
v_call: TRBV28
j_call: TRBJ1-1
clone_size: NA
cdr3_nt: TGTGCCAGCAGTTTAGGTCAAGGGTCCGAAGCTTTCTTT
cdr3_aa: CASSLGQGSEAFF

d_call: TRBD2
v_call: TRBV11-2
j_call: TRBJ2-2
clone_size: NA
cdr3_nt: TGTGCCAGCATCTGGGGGGGAAATACCGGGGAGCTGTTTTTT
cdr3_aa: CASIWGGNTGELFF

d_call: NA
v_call: TRBV6-5
j_call: TRBJ1-2
clone_size: NA
cdr3_nt: TGTGCCAGCAGTTACTCCGAGAGGGGCTATGGCTACACCTTC
cdr3_aa: CASSYSERGYGYTF

d_call: NA
v_call: TRBV9
j_call: TRBJ2-7
clone_size: NA
cdr3_nt: TGTGCCAGCAAAGGGTCGAGGAGACGCGAGCAGTACTTC
cdr3_aa: CASKGSRRREQYF

d_call: TRBD2
v_call: TRBV28
j_call: TRBJ2-1
clone_size: NA
cdr3_nt: TGTGCCAGTACCCCCAGCGGGAGCTCCTACAATGAGCAGTTCTTC
cdr3_aa: CASTPSGSSYNEQFF

d_call: NA
v_call: TRBV21-1
j_call: TRBJ1-1
clone_size: NA
cdr3_nt: TGTGCCAGCAGCGGTTCCCCCACGGGGTTGGCTGAAGCTTTCTTT
cdr3_aa: CASSGSPTGLAEAFF

d_call: TRBD2
v_call: TRBV5-4
j_call: TRBJ2-2
clone_size: NA
cdr3_nt: TGTGCCAGCAGCTTGACCTCGGGACTAGCGGAAGCGAACACCGGGGAGCTGTTTTTT
cdr3_aa: CASSLTSGLAEANTGELFF

d_call: NA
v_call: TRBV28
j_call: TRBJ1-5
clone_size: NA
cdr3_nt: TGTGCCAGCAGTTTTCCGGGTGATCAGCCCCAGCATTTT
cdr3_aa: CASSFPGDQPQHF

d_call: NA
v_call: TRBV24-1
j_call: TRBJ2-5
clone_size: NA
cdr3_nt: TGTGCCACCAGTGATTTGGCCCCCCCGGGGGCAGAGACCCAGTACTTC
cdr3_aa: CATSDLAPPGAETQYF

d_call: TRBD2
v_call: TRBV10-3
j_call: TRBJ2-5
clone_size: NA
cdr3_nt: TGTGCCATCAGCGAAAGGACTAGCGGGATTATGACCCAGTACTTC
cdr3_aa: CAISERTSGIMTQYF

d_call: NA
v_call: TRBV12-3/TRBV12-4
j_call: TRBJ1-1
clone_size: NA
cdr3_nt: TGTGCCAGCACCCAGAAAACGGTCACTGAAGCTTTCTTT
cdr3_aa: CASTQKTVTEAFF

d_call: NA
v_call: TRBV2
j_call: TRBJ1-5
clone_size: NA
cdr3_nt: TGTGCCAGCACGCCCGTGGAAAGCAATCAGCCCCAGCATTTT
cdr3_aa: CASTPVESNQPQHF

d_call: NA
v_call: TRBV5-6
j_call: TRBJ2-7
clone_size: NA
cdr3_nt: TGTGCCAGCAGCTTGGCCCAGCCACCCTACGAGCAGTACTTC
cdr3_aa: CASSLAQPPYEQYF

d_call: TRBD2
v_call: TRBV6-4
j_call: TRBJ2-5
clone_size: NA
cdr3_nt: TGTGCCAGCAGTGAATCGGGAGGGCCTCGAGAGACCCAGTACTTC
cdr3_aa: CASSESGGPRETQYF

d_call: TRBD1
v_call: TRBV14
j_call: TRBJ1-6
clone_size: NA
cdr3_nt: TGTGCCAGCAGGCGGGACAGGGGGACACCCCTCCACTTT
cdr3_aa: CASRRDRGTPLHF

d_call: NA
v_call: TRBV6-2/TRBV6-3
j_call: TRBJ1-5
clone_size: NA
cdr3_nt: TGTGCCAGCAGTTACTCGAGGTTTCAGCCCCAGCATTTT
cdr3_aa: CASSYSRFQPQHF

d_call: NA
v_call: TRBV11-2
j_call: TRBJ2-7
clone_size: NA
cdr3_nt: TGTGCCAGCAGCTTCCTCGGAACCTACGAGCAGTACTTC
cdr3_aa: CASSFLGTYEQYF

d_call: NA
v_call: TRBV30
j_call: TRBJ1-6
clone_size: NA
cdr3_nt: TGTGCCTGGGCGGAATCCTACTCACCCCTCCACTTT
cdr3_aa: CAWAESYSPLHF

d_call: TRBD1
v_call: TRBV19
j_call: TRBJ2-7
clone_size: NA
cdr3_nt: TGTGCCAGTAGTATGAACGGACAGGGCTCCTACGAGCAGTACTTC
cdr3_aa: CASSMNGQGSYEQYF

d_call: NA
v_call: TRBV20-1
j_call: TRBJ1-1
clone_size: few
cdr3_nt: TGCAGTGCCGTCCGGGACCGTGAAGCTTTCTTT
cdr3_aa: CSAVRDREAFF

d_call: TRBD1
v_call: TRBV18
j_call: TRBJ1-1
clone_size: NA
cdr3_nt: TGTGCCAGCTCACGACAAGGGGGCACCGAAGCTTTCTTT
cdr3_aa: CASSRQGGTEAFF

d_call: NA
v_call: TRBV6-1
j_call: TRBJ2-3
clone_size: NA
cdr3_nt: TGTGCCAGCAGTGAAGAGGCGGGACGGGCAGATACGCAGTATTTT
cdr3_aa: CASSEEAGRADTQYF

d_call: NA
v_call: TRBV30
j_call: TRBJ2-3
clone_size: once
cdr3_nt: TGTGCCTTGCTAACAGATACGCAGTATTTT
cdr3_aa: CALLTDTQYF